Shown below are 23 T cell receptor beta chains from a single sample sequenced in a study of PD-1 blockade in classical Hodgkin lymphoma. Relapses following autologous stem cell transplantation were seen in all patients, with brentuximab vedotin exposure varying. Sequencing was performed with immunoSEQ multiplex PCR; in TCRdb, only in-frame clones are kept and a portion is missing. The table includes around 91,000 clones, about four fifths detected once. The specimen comprised peripheral blood mononuclear cells (PBMCs), sampled before the second cycle of nivolumab. The receptors come from a human donor with classical Hodgkin lymphoma.

The chain joins TRBV10-3 to TRBJ1-4; the D gene is possibly TRBD1 (6 bases). Deletions cut 8 bases from V and 7 bases from J, with 17 bases between. Germline V CDR1 and CDR2: ENHRY, SYGVKD. This CDR3 region has 14 residues. The CDR3 loop reads CAIAAGVRSEKLFF. The CDR3 nucleotides read TGTGCCATCGCCGCAGGGGTCAGGTCTGAAAAACTGTTTTTT.

The chain has TRBV6-5 and TRBJ1-1; D possibly corresponds to TRBD1 (5 bases). The V end lost 7 bases, the J end lost 0 bases, and 9 bases lay between the germline ends. The germline CDR1 and CDR2 sequences are MNHEY and SVGAGI. This CDR3 has 13 residues. CDR3 region: CASNRFVNTEAFF. The CDR3 DNA reads as TGTGCCAGCAACAGGTTCGTGAACACTGAAGCTTTCTTT.

This clone appeared a single time. The V call is TRBV4-2, the J call TRBJ1-2; a possible D gene is TRBD1 (6 bases). V was trimmed by 2 bases and J by 4 bases, leaving 14 bases between them. Germline assignment: CDR1 LGHNA and CDR2 YNFKEQ. CDR3 length: 15 residues. In nucleotides, the CDR3 is TGTGCCAGCAGCCAACCAGGGGATTTAATCTATGGCTACACCTTC. Translation gives CASSQPGDLIYGYTF.

The V call is TRBV25-1, the J call TRBJ1-1; no firm D call. The CDR3 runs 14 residues. Germline loops: CDR1 MGHDK, CDR2 SYGVNS. Trimming pared 0 bases from V and 4 bases from J, leaving 9 bases between. In nucleotides, the CDR3 is TGTGCCAGCAGTGAATATCAGGAGGGCACTGAAGCTTTCTTT. This sequence encodes CASSEYQEGTEAFF.

This clone was observed a single time. This chain connects TRBV28 to TRBJ2-7; D uncertain. The CDR3 is 15 amino acids. CDR1 and CDR2 (germline): MDHEN, SYDVKM. The V gene lost 1 base and the J gene lost 1 base, with 11 bases spanning the gap. DNA for the CDR3: TGTGCCAGCAGTTTATCCGGTCCACTATCCTACGAGCAGTACTTC. Protein sequence: CASSLSGPLSYEQYF.

V gene TRBV21-1 combines with J gene TRBJ2-1; the listed D gene, TRBD2, was not tested against the DNA. TRBV21-1 is classified as a pseudogene. The CDR3 consists of 18 residues. CDR3 nucleotide sequence: TGTGCCAGCAGCAAGGAAAGCTCTAGCGGGGCCACCTACAATGAGCAGTTCTTC. Translation gives CASSKESSSGATYNEQFF.

This clone was recorded only once. The chain couples TRBV6-1 to TRBJ1-5; D not certain. CDR3 length: 16 residues. V was trimmed by 1 base and J by 5 bases, leaving 15 bases between them. Germline CDR1 is MNHNS and CDR2 is SASEGT. CDR3 region: CASSEEVGVSYQPQHF. In DNA form, the CDR3 reads TGTGCCAGCAGTGAAGAGGTTGGCGTTTCCTATCAGCCCCAGCATTTT.

This clone was seen just once. The genes are TRBV23-1 and TRBJ2-2; weak D call: TRBD1 (6 bases). TRBV23-1 is labeled an ORF, and its function is uncertain. V dropped 7 bases and J dropped 5 bases, with 23 bases sitting between them. The CDR3 is 17 amino acids. The CDR3 here is CASTPFPGHPPTGELFF. DNA for the CDR3: TGCGCCAGCACCCCCTTTCCGGGACATCCACCAACCGGGGAGCTGTTTTTT.

The chain recombines TRBV6-1 with TRBJ1-1, with 7 nucleotides matching TRBD1. The CDR3 is 14 residues long. Per the germline V gene, CDR1 is MNHNS and CDR2 is SASEGT. Trimming cost V 1 base and J 5 bases; bases outside gene matches: 4. CDR3 amino acids: CASSEGPGGTEAFF. Written as DNA, the CDR3 is TGTGCCAGCAGTGAAGGACCAGGGGGGACTGAAGCTTTCTTT.

In DNA form, the CDR3 reads TGTGCCAGCAGCTTATTCGGGGGGCCCGAGACCCAGTACTTC. Amino acids: CASSLFGGPETQYF. This sequence joins TRBV7-3 and TRBJ2-5; possibly TRBD2 for D (7 bases). The V end was cut by 2 bases, the J end by 5 bases, with 12 bases between. The CDR3 is made up of 14 amino acids. Germline loops: CDR1 SGHTA, CDR2 FQGTGA.

This sequence joins TRBV10-3 and TRBJ2-3; D uncertain. Looked up from germline, CDR1 is ENHRY and CDR2 is SYGVKD. There are 12 residues in the CDR3. V was pared by 7 bases and J by 2 bases, with 7 bases between. The chain's CDR3 is CAINGDTDTQYF. CDR3 DNA: TGTGCCATCAATGGAGACACAGATACGCAGTATTTT.

There are a few counts of this clone. The CDR3 loop is CASSLVGQGRETQYF. The CDR3 DNA reads as TGTGCCAGCAGCTTGGTGGGGCAGGGGAGGGAGACCCAGTACTTC. J is TRBJ2-5 and V is TRBV5-6; D assignment may be TRBD1 or TRBD2 (6 bases each). Trimming left V 0 bases short and J 5 bases short, with 14 bases between. The CDR3 has 15 residues. Germline-derived CDR1 and CDR2 are SGHDT and YYEEEE.

In its sample, this clone was seen a few times. The chain is built from TRBV4-3 and TRBJ2-3, with D unclear. Germline CDR1 is LGHNA and CDR2 is YSLEER. This CDR3 contains 14 residues. Trimming cost V 1 base and J 1 base, with 6 bases left between them. This CDR3 is CASSQGRGTDTQYF. The CDR3, as DNA: TGCGCCAGCAGCCAAGGACGGGGCACAGATACGCAGTATTTT.

The chain recombines TRBV2 with TRBJ2-3; D not resolved. In germline, CDR1 is SNHLY, CDR2 FYNNEI. There are 12 residues in the CDR3. V lost 6 bases and J lost 2, with 6 bases in between. CDR3 DNA: TGTGCCAGCAGGACGGACACAGATACGCAGTATTTT. Its protein product is CASRTDTDTQYF.

The J gene is TRBJ1-3, the V gene TRBV5-1, with TRBD1 matching 9 bases. Germline assignment: CDR1 SGHRS and CDR2 YFSETQ. The CDR3 consists of 16 residues. V lost 4 bases to trimming and J lost 0 bases; unmatched junction nucleotides: 5. The CDR3 DNA reads TGCGCCAGCAGCGTAACAGGGGGCCCCTCTGGAAACACCATATATTTT. Translation gives CASSVTGGPSGNTIYF. The variable domain in full, completed from reference TRBV5-1 and TRBJ1-3, reads KAGVTQTPRYLIKTRGQQVTLSCSPISGHRSVSWYQQTPGQGLQFLFEYFSETQRNKGNFPGRFSGRQFSNSRSEMNVSTLELGDSALYLCASSVTGGPSGNTIYFGEGSWLTVV.

The chain employs TRBV4-2 and TRBJ2-3; tentatively, D is TRBD1 or TRBD2 (6 bases each). CDR1 is LGHNA, CDR2 YNFKEQ, per germline. The CDR3 contains 16 residues. The ends were cut back, 2 bases at V and 2 bases at J, with 14 bases in the middle. CDR3 sequence (DNA): TGTGCCAGCAGCCAAAGGGGGGAGGCGGACACAGATACGCAGTATTTT. Amino acids: CASSQRGEADTDTQYF.

The rearrangement uses TRBV5-1 and TRBJ2-3; 11 nucleotides line up with TRBD1. CDR3 size: 16 residues. The V and J ends lost 4 bases and 1 base, in that order; junction bases with no gene match: 5. In germline, CDR1 is SGHRS, CDR2 YFSETQ. In DNA, the CDR3 is TGCGCCAGCAGCGTCGGGACAGGGGGAGGCACAGATACGCAGTATTTT. Its protein product is CASSVGTGGGTDTQYF.

The J gene is TRBJ2-7, the V gene TRBV15; D not resolved. The V and J ends lost 3 bases and 3 bases respectively, with 18 bases between them. Germline V gene sequence: CDR1 LNHNV, CDR2 YYDKDF (reference sequence). This CDR3 is 16 amino acids long. CDR3 in DNA: TGTGCCACCAGCAGCGCCTTAATTAGCCCCCGCTACGAGCAGTACTTC. This gives the protein CATSSALISPRYEQYF.

This clone was seen a few times. The chain links TRBV4-2 to TRBJ1-1, with D unclear. Deletions cut 2 bases from V and 0 bases from J, with 10 bases between. The CDR3 spans 15 residues. Looked up from germline, CDR1 is LGHNA and CDR2 is YNFKEQ. CDR3 nucleotide sequence: TGTGCCAGCAGCCAACTGCCGACAATGAACACTGAAGCTTTCTTT. Its translation: CASSQLPTMNTEAFF.

The CDR3 region is CASSSPLGRATEAFF. The CDR3 DNA reads as TGTGCCAGCAGCTCCCCCCTGGGTCGAGCCACTGAAGCTTTCTTT. V and J are TRBV7-9 and TRBJ1-1; D remains ambiguous. CDR1 is SEHNR, CDR2 FQNEAQ, per germline (reference sequence). Trimming took 4 bases from V and 4 from J, leaving 16 bases between them. The CDR3 is 15 amino acids.

V usage is TRBV7-2 and J usage is TRBJ1-1; D possibly corresponds to TRBD1 (5 bases). The V end lost 8 bases, the J end lost 4 bases, and 14 bases lay between the germline ends. The CDR3 contains 13 residues. Germline lookup yields CDR1 SGHTA and CDR2 FQGNSA. The DNA of the CDR3 is TGTGCCAGCCGCGGGGGAGGGCTCACTGAAGCTTTCTTT. Protein sequence: CASRGGGLTEAFF. The whole variable domain, filled in from reference TRBV7-2 and TRBJ1-1, reads GAGVSQSPSNKVTEKGKDVELRCDPISGHTALYWYRQSLGQGLEFLIYFQGNSAPDKSGLPSDRFSAERTGGSVSTLTIQRTQQEDSAVYLCASRGGGLTEAFFGQGTRLTVV.

This clone showed up just a few times. J is TRBJ1-1 and V is TRBV10-3; D is uncertain. There are 13 residues in the CDR3. Trimming took 10 bases from V and 1 from J, leaving 13 bases between them. Germline CDR1 is ENHRY and CDR2 is SYGVKD. The CDR3 DNA is TGTGCCACTACGCCTCTGGAGAACACTGAAGCTTTCTTT. Its protein is CATTPLENTEAFF.

This chain links TRBV5-5 with TRBJ2-5; TRBD1 aligns across 7 bases. CDR3 length: 13 amino acids. CDR1 is SGHKS and CDR2 is YYEKEE in the germline V gene (reference sequence). Unmatched junction bases numbered 3, after V lost 5 bases and J lost 2 bases. The CDR3 nucleotides read TGTGCCAGCAGTACACAGGGGCAAGAGACCCAGTACTTC. Residues: CASSTQGQETQYF.